Following are 19 T cell receptor beta chains from one sample sequenced in a study of metastatic and nonmetastatic thyroid tumors. TCRdb reprocessed the PCR reads using MiXCR. The sample consists of around 64,000 clones, roughly 4% of them appearing once. The entire patient cohort was treatment-naive prior to thyroid surgery. The source material was blood. These receptors originate from a female donor with papillary thyroid cancer or a benign thyroid nodule (not recorded which). Some clones in this sample may be carry-over from other donors' samples.

The table lists this clone with many counts. The chain has TRBV28 and TRBJ1-2; TRBD1 might be the D (5 bases). There are 14 residues in the CDR3. V lost 5 bases and J 6 bases, leaving 16 bases between the germline ends. Germline V gene sequence: CDR1 MDHEN, CDR2 SYDVKM. The CDR3 sequence: CASSPRGGGDGYTF. The DNA for the CDR3 is TGTGCCAGCAGTCCGCGGGGCGGGGGGGATGGCTACACCTTC.

Concerning this clone itself: At one boundary the junction diverges from the germline segment, which might be a read error. The genes are TRBV7-6 and TRBJ2-2; the D gene is possibly TRBD2 (5 bases). The CDR3 totals 15 residues. The germline V gene encodes CDR1 SGHVS and CDR2 FNYEAQ. CDR3 sequence (DNA): TGTGTCAGCAGCTTACATTTAGATTACACCGGGGAGCTGCTTTTT. Protein: CVSSLHLDYTGELLF.

With respect to this clone: Other DNA sequences of this sample code for an identical CDR3. The chain uses TRBV19 and TRBJ1-1; D may be TRBD1 (6 bases). Germline values: CDR1 LNHDA, CDR2 SQIVND (reference sequence). This CDR3 is built from 17 residues. V was shortened by 2 bases and J by 0 bases, with 16 bases between the two germline ends. CDR3 sequence (DNA): TGTGCCAGTAGTATATTAGGTAGGGGGGACATGAACACTGAAGCTTTCTTT. As protein: CASSILGRGDMNTEAFF.

Worth noting for this clone: This sequence may be a read error, since a much larger clone differs from it by one base. The chain joins TRBV18 to TRBJ2-2, with D perhaps matching TRBD1 (6 bases). The CDR3 runs 15 residues. In germline, CDR1 is KGHSH, CDR2 LQKENI. The CDR3 DNA follows: TGTGTCAGCTCACAACGGACAGCGAACACCGGGGAGCTGTTTTTT. It is translated as CVSSQRTANTGELFF.

This clone was counted a few times. It may be a read error: a sequence one base away is much more abundant. The chain is built from TRBV18 and TRBJ2-7; tentatively, D is TRBD1 (5 bases). Germline lookup yields CDR1 KGHSH and CDR2 LQKENI. The CDR3 has 13 amino acids. The ends were cut back, 3 bases at V and 3 bases at J, with 9 bases in the middle. CDR3 coding DNA: TGTGCCAGCTCACCGGAAAGGGGCTACGAGCAGTACTTC. Its translation: CASSPERGYEQYF.

This clone was seen repeatedly, ten times or more. The rearrangement uses TRBV5-1 and TRBJ2-1; 9 bases fit TRBD2. The germline gives CDR1 SGHRS, CDR2 YFSETQ. This CDR3 is built from 16 residues. Trimming at V came to 0 bases and at J to 6 bases, leaving 7 bases not matched to a gene. The CDR3 is CASSLGASGRPNEQFF. Written as DNA, the CDR3 is TGCGCCAGCAGCTTGGGTGCCAGCGGGAGGCCCAATGAGCAGTTCTTC.

By proportion, this clone is medium-sized. The chain is built from TRBV6-1 and TRBJ1-2; the D is unclear. Germline V CDR1 and CDR2: MNHNS, SASEGT. This CDR3 is built from 11 residues. V gave up 0 bases and J gave up 8 bases, with 4 bases separating them. CDR3: CASSEAAGYTF. CDR3 coding DNA: TGTGCCAGCAGTGAAGCGGCCGGCTACACCTTC.

This clone came up many times. The J gene is TRBJ2-1, the V gene TRBV20-1; D may be TRBD2 (5 bases). The CDR3 has 16 residues. Trimming pared 3 bases from V and 7 bases from J, leaving 22 bases between. Germline-derived CDR1 and CDR2 are DFQATT and SNEGSKA (reference sequence). DNA for the CDR3: TGCAGTGCTAGTATTCAGGCGAGGGCTCCTGGGAATGAGCAGTTCTTC. Its protein product is CSASIQARAPGNEQFF.

This clone came up many times. Additional DNA sequences in this sample encode the identical CDR3. The chain couples TRBV24-1 to TRBJ2-3; 8 bases match TRBD1. This CDR3 contains 15 residues. J lost 3 bases, V lost 1 base, and 2 bases had no gene match. The V gene's germline CDR1 is KGHDR and CDR2 SFDVKD. The CDR3 here is CATSDFQGATDTQYF. The CDR3 DNA reads as TGTGCCACCAGTGATTTTCAGGGGGCAACAGATACGCAGTATTTT.

The sample holds many counts of this clone. One base away lies a much larger clone, so this may be a sequencing read error. The rearrangement uses TRBV20-1 and TRBJ2-7; TRBD1 aligns across 8 bases. The CDR3 sequence is 15 residues long. V shed 0 bases and J 5 bases; nucleotides not matched to a gene: 9. Germline V lookup: CDR1 DFQATT, CDR2 SNEGSKA (reference sequence). Here the CDR3 DNA reads TGCAGTGCTAGAGATGGGAAGACAGGGGCCCACGAGCAGTACTTC. Translation gives CSARDGKTGAHEQYF.

At least ten counts were recorded for this clone. The V and J genes are TRBV11-3 and TRBJ1-1, with D uncertain. V gave up 5 bases and J gave up 3 bases, with 10 bases separating them. CDR1 is SGHNT, CDR2 YENEEA, per germline. The length of the CDR3 is 13 residues. The CDR3 region is CASSPGGYTEAFF. The CDR3 DNA follows: TGTGCCAGCAGCCCTGGTGGTTACACTGAAGCTTTCTTT. Supplemented by reference TRBV11-3 and TRBJ1-1, the full variable domain reads EAGVVQSPRYKIIEKKQPVAFWCNPISGHNTLYWYLQNLGQGPELLIRYENEEAVDDSQLPKDRFSAERLKGVDSTLKIQPAELGDSAVYLCASSPGGYTEAFFGQGTRLTVV.

This clone was observed a few times. The chain joins TRBV5-4 to TRBJ2-1; possibly TRBD2 for D (6 bases). The germline V gene encodes CDR1 SGHNT and CDR2 YYREEE (reference sequence). The V end lost 4 bases, the J end lost 2 bases, and 13 bases lay between the germline ends. This CDR3 comprises 15 residues. CDR3 coding DNA: TGTGCCAGCAGCATTGCACTAGCCCCCTACAATGAGCAGTTCTTC. Translated: CASSIALAPYNEQFF.

This clone was seen repeatedly, ten times or more. V and J are TRBV24-1 and TRBJ2-1, with a weak D call TRBD1 (6 bases). This CDR3 is built from 18 residues. Between the trimmed V and J ends, which lost 4 bases and 6 bases, there was a span of 24 bases. The germline CDR1 and CDR2 sequences are KGHDR and SFDVKD. The DNA for the CDR3 is TGTGCCACCAGTGACCAACATTCACAGGGTAGGTGGAGCAATGAGCAGTTCTTC. Its translation is CATSDQHSQGRWSNEQFF.

This clone has at least ten counts. The rearrangement joins TRBV4-1 to TRBJ1-5; the match to TRBD1 covers 9 bases. Trimming at V came to 4 bases and at J to 3 bases, leaving 7 bases not matched to a gene. CDR3 size: 16 residues. Looked up from germline, CDR1 is MGHRA and CDR2 is YSYEKL. Written as DNA, the CDR3 is TGCGCCAGCAGCCCCTTGGACAGGGGCGACAATCAGCCCCAGCATTTT. This encodes CASSPLDRGDNQPQHF.

This clone occurred many times. In nucleotides, the CDR3 is TGTGCCAGCAGCCCCAGGGACGCAAGAGAGACCCAGTACTTC. It codes for CASSPRDARETQYF. The chain combines TRBV9 with TRBJ2-5; the D gene could be TRBD1 or TRBD2 (5 bases each). Between the trimmed V and J ends, which lost 4 bases and 4 bases, there was a span of 14 bases. Germline V CDR1 and CDR2: SGDLS, YYNGEE. This CDR3 is built from 14 residues.

With regard to this clone: One end of the junction varies from germline; a read error may be responsible. The chain is built from TRBV6-5 and TRBJ2-7; D not certain. CDR1 MNHEY and CDR2 SVGAGI come from the germline V gene. This CDR3 region has 13 residues. The CDR3 DNA reads TGTGCCAGCACTTCGACTCCGCAATACGCGCAGTACTTC. Protein: CASTSTPQYAQYF.

Note on this clone: Since a much larger clone is just one base distant, this may be a read error. This sequence joins TRBV28 and TRBJ1-1; 12 bases are shared with TRBD1. The germline V gene encodes CDR1 MDHEN and CDR2 SYDVKM. CDR3 length equals 17 residues. J gave up 4 bases and V 7 bases, and 13 bases lay outside the gene matches. The CDR3 is CASIITPGTGGITEAFF. The CDR3 DNA sequence: TGTGCCAGCATCATAACCCCCGGGACAGGGGGCATCACTGAAGCTTTCTTT.

This clone was detected ten times or more. The chain uses TRBV6-1 and TRBJ2-7; a weak D match, TRBD1 (6 bases). CDR1 and CDR2 (germline): MNHNS, SASEGT. V was cut by 0 bases and J by 4 bases, with 16 bases left in between. This CDR3 spans 16 amino acids. As DNA, the CDR3 is TGTGCCAGCAGTGAAGCCGCCGGGACACGGGCTTACGAGCAGTACTTC. Encoded protein: CASSEAAGTRAYEQYF.

This clone was counted between two and nine times. The chain combines TRBV20-1 with TRBJ2-7, with 7 bases matching TRBD1. Germline trimming cut 0 bases from V and 4 bases from J; bases unmatched to any gene: 9. The CDR3 runs 15 residues. Germline V CDR1 and CDR2: DFQATT, SNEGSKA (reference sequence). CDR3 protein: CSARDPTGAKYEQYF. The CDR3 region has the DNA TGCAGTGCTAGAGATCCTACAGGGGCTAAATACGAGCAGTACTTC.